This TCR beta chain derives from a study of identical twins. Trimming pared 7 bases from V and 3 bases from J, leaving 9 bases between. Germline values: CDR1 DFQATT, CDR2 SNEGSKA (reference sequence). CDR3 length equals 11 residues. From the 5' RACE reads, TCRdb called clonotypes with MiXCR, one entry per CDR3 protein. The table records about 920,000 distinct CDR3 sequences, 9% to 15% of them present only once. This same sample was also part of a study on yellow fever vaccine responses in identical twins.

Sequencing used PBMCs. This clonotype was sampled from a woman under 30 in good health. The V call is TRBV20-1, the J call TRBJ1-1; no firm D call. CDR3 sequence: CSEGRDTEAFF. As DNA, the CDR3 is TGCAGTGAGGGTCGGGACACTGAAGCTTTCTTT.